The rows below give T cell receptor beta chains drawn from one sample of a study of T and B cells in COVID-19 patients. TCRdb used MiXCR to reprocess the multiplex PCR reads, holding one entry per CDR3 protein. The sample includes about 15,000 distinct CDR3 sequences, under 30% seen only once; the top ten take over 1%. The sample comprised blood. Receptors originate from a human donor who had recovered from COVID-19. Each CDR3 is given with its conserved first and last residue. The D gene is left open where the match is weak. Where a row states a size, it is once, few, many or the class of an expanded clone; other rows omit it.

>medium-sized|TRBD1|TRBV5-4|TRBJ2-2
TGTGCCAGCAGCCTGACAGGGGGGACCGGGGAGCTGTTTTTT
CASSLTGGTGELFF
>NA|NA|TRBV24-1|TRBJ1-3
TGTGCCACCAGGAACGGAAACACCATATATTTT
CATRNGNTIYF
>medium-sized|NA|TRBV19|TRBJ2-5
TGTGCCAGTAGTGATGGGGAAGAAGAGACCCAGTACTTC
CASSDGEEETQYF
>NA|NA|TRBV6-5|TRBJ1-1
TGTGCCAGCAGTTACTCTCCAGGGAACACTGAAGCTTTCTTT
CASSYSPGNTEAFF
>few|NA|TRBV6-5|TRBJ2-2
TGTGCCAGCAGACGGCAAGACCGGAACACCGGGGAGCTGTTTTTT
CASRRQDRNTGELFF
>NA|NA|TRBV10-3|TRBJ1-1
TGTGCCATCAGTCCTCAGGGTTCAGACACTGAAGCTTTCTTT
CAISPQGSDTEAFF
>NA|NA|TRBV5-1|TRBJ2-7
TGCGCCAGCAGCTTGGTGGCAGGGGACTACGAGCAGTACTTC
CASSLVAGDYEQYF
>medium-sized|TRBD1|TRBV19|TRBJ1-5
TGTGCCAGCTCCAGGGGGCAAGGCAATCAGCCCCAGCATTTT
CASSRGQGNQPQHF
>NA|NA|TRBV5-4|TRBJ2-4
TGTGCCAGCAGCCGGGTGGCGGAGAACATTCAGTACTTC
CASSRVAENIQYF
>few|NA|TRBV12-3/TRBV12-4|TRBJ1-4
TGTGCCAGCAGTGAATATACAGACTATGAAAAACTGTTTTTT
CASSEYTDYEKLFF
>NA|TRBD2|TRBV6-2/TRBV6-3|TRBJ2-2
TGTGCCAGCAGTTACTCGGGGACTAGCGGGGCCCAGAACACCGGGGAGCTGTTTTTT
CASSYSGTSGAQNTGELFF
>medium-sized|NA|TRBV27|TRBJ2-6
TGTGCCAGCACTCTCCGATCTGGGGCCAACGTCCTGACTTTC
CASTLRSGANVLTF
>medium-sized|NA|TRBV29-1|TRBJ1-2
TGCAGCGTTGAAGCGCCGATGTATGGCTACACCTTC
CSVEAPMYGYTF
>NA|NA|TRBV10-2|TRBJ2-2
TGCGCCAGCATCTCCGGGGCCGGGGAGCTGTTTTTT
CASISGAGELFF
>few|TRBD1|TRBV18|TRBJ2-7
TGTGCCAGCTCACCACCGGCCGGGACAGGTACCTACGAGCAGTACTTC
CASSPPAGTGTYEQYF
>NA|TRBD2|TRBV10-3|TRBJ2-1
TGTGCCACGGAGCAGACTAGCGGGTCCTACAATGAGCAGTTCTTC
CATEQTSGSYNEQFF
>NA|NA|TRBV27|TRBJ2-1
TGTGCCAGCAGTCCCCACCCAGGGGAAAAGCAGTTCTTC
CASSPHPGEKQFF
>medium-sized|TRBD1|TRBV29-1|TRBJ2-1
TGCAGCGCTCCGTCAAGGGTAGACAGGGGTCGAAATGAGCAGTTCTTC
CSAPSRVDRGRNEQFF
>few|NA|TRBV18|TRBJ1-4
TGTGCCAGCTCACCTCGTCCAGGGGAGCCTGAAAAACTGTTTTTT
CASSPRPGEPEKLFF
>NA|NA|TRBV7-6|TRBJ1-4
TGTGCCAGCAGCTTAGGGCAGGGTAGAGAAAAACTGTTTTTT
CASSLGQGREKLFF
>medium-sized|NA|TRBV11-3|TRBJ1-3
TGTGCCAGCAGCCCCGGGCAGGGACCTGGAAACACCATATATTTT
CASSPGQGPGNTIYF
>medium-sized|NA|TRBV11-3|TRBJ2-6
TGTGCCAGCAGCCCCCGAAATGGGGCCAACGTCCTGACTTTC
CASSPRNGANVLTF
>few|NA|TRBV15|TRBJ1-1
TGTGCCACCAGTTCGACACCTTTAAGGGCTGAAGCTTTCTTT
CATSSTPLRAEAFF
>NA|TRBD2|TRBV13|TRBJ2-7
TGTGCCAGCAGCCCAGGGACTAGCCGGGGTGAGCAGTACTTC
CASSPGTSRGEQYF
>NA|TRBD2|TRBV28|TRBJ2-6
TGTGCCAGCACGACTAGCGGGAGGGCTCTTGGGGCCAACGTCCTGACTTTC
CASTTSGRALGANVLTF
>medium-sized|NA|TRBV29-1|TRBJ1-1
TGCAGCGTTGTCCAAAGCGGGGGGAACACTGAAGCTTTCTTT
CSVVQSGGNTEAFF
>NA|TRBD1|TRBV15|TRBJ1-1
TGTGCCACCAGCAAACGACAGGGGTGGGGGGACACTGAAGCTTTCTTT
CATSKRQGWGDTEAFF
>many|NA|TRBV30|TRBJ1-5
TGTGCCTGGAGTGTTCGGGGACAAGACAGCAATCAGCCCCAGCATTTT
CAWSVRGQDSNQPQHF
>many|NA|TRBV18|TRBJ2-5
TGTGCCAGCTCACCCAAGGGTGAGACCCAGTACTTC
CASSPKGETQYF
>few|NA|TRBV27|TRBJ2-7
TGTGCCAGCAGTTTATCCCCCGGGAGCGGAGCCAGCTCCTACGAGCAGTACTTC
CASSLSPGSGASSYEQYF
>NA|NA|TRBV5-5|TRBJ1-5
TGCGCCAGCAGCCCAGGTTGGGGGCCCCAGCATTTT
CASSPGWGPQHF
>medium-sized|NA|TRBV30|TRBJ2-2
TGTGCCTGGAGTGTTTCTGCCTTGAACACCGGGGAGCTGTTTTTT
CAWSVSALNTGELFF
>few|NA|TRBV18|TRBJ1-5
TGTGCCAGCTCACAAGACAGGCTTATGGGCAATCAGCCCCAGCATTTT
CASSQDRLMGNQPQHF
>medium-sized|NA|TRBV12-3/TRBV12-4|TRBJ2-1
TGTGCCAGCAATTTCCCACCCGCCTACAATGAGCAGTTCTTC
CASNFPPAYNEQFF
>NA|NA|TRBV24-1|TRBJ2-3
TGTGCCACCAGTGATCCATCACGTTCCCTTGGCACAGATACGCAGTATTTC
CATSDPSRSLGTDTQYF
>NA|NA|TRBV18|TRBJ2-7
TGTGCCAGCTCACGATCACTATCCTACGAGCAGTACTTC
CASSRSLSYEQYF
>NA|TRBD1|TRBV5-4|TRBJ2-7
TGTGCCAGCAGCTTACAAGCCGGGACAGGGGCCGTGGAACAGTACTTC
CASSLQAGTGAVEQYF
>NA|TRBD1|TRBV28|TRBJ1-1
TGTGCCAGCAGTATCCCCGGGACAGGCAAAGCTTTCTTT
CASSIPGTGKAFF
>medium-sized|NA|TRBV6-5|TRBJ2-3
TGTGCCAGCAGTTACTCTCCCAGGCTTAGCACAGATACGCAGTATTTT
CASSYSPRLSTDTQYF
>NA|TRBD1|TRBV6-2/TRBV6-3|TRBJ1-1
TGTGCCAGCAGTCACCGACAGGGGATGAACACTGAAGCTTTCTTT
CASSHRQGMNTEAFF
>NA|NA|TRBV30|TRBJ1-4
TGTGCCTGGATGGTAGGGGACGTTGAAAAACTGTTTTTT
CAWMVGDVEKLFF
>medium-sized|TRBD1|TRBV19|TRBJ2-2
TGTGCCAGTAGTATTCAGGGGGCGCGTACCGGGGAGCTGTTTTTT
CASSIQGARTGELFF
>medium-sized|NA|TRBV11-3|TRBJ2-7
TGTGCCAGCAGCTTCCCCCGGTGGGGGAGCTCCTACGAGCAGTACTTC
CASSFPRWGSSYEQYF
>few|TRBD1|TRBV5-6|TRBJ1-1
TGTGCCAGCAGCTGGGGACAGGTGAACACTGAAGCTTTCTTT
CASSWGQVNTEAFF
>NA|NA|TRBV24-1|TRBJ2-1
TGTGCCACCAGTGATTTGCGACGGGGCGGGAACAATGAGCAGTTCTTC
CATSDLRRGGNNEQFF
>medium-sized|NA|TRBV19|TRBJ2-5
TGTGCCAGTAGTCCGCAGCAGGGCCAAGAGACCCAGTACTTC
CASSPQQGQETQYF
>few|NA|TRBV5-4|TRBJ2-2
TGTGCCAGCAGCCGGGACACACTGGCCGGGGAGCTGTTTTTT
CASSRDTLAGELFF
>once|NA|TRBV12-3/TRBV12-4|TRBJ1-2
TGTGCCAGCAGTTTAGTCGGGGGGGCTATCTATGGCTACACCTTC
CASSLVGGAIYGYTF
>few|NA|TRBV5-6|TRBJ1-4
TGTGCCAGCAGCCTGTTAGGTGGGGCAGTTGGAGAGGAAAAACTGTTTTTT
CASSLLGGAVGEEKLFF
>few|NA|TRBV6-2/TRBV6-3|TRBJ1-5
TGTGCCAGCAGTTACGGACAGACTAGCAATCAGCCCCAGCATTTT
CASSYGQTSNQPQHF
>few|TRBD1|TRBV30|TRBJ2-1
TGTGCCGGAGTCCGGGACAGGGGGCGGAATGAGCAGTTCTTC
CAGVRDRGRNEQFF
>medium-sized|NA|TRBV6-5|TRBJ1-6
TGTGCCAGCAGTGCCGGGACGATCAATTCACCCCTCCACTTT
CASSAGTINSPLHF
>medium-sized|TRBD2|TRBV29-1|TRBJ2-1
TGCAGCGTGACTAGCGGGAGAGATGAGCAGTTCTTC
CSVTSGRDEQFF
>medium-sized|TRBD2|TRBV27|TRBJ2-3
TGTGCCAGCAGTTTCGGGAGGAACACAGATACGCAGTATTTT
CASSFGRNTDTQYF
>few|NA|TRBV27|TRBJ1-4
TGTGCCAGCAGTTTCGGAGCAGGGATTGAAAAACTGTTTTTT
CASSFGAGIEKLFF
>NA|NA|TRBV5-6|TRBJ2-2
TGTGCCAGCAGCCCCGGGGACGGGGAGCTGTTTTTT
CASSPGDGELFF
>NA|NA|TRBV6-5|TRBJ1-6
TGTGCCAGCGGACTCGGGGCCCTCCACTTT
CASGLGALHF
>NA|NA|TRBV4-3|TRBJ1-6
TGCGCCAGCAGCCAAGATCTCCCGGTGAGCTCCTATAATTCACCCCTCCACTTT
CASSQDLPVSSYNSPLHF
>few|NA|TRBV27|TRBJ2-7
TGTGCCAGCAGTTTATCTCGGGTTCCCCTCTACGAGCAGTACTTC
CASSLSRVPLYEQYF
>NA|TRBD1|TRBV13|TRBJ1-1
TGTGCCAGCAGCTTGGGGACAGGGATGAACACTGAAGCTTTCTTT
CASSLGTGMNTEAFF